What follows is one TCR beta chain and its context. This CDR3 region has 17 residues. V shed 0 bases, J shed 8 bases, and the junction held 8 bases outside the gene matches. The germline gives CDR1 MGHRA, CDR2 YSYEKL. The entry originates in a study of blood T cell repertoires in COVID-19. Using immunoSEQ multiplex PCR, the repertoire was profiled, and TCRdb retains in-frame clones only, with some absent. Here the sample spans 100,000 to 150,000 clones, approximately 80% being singletons. The sequenced sample consisted of peripheral blood. The chain has TRBV4-1 and TRBJ2-1; 12 bases line up with TRBD2. This clonotype was obtained from a man aged 35 to 55 with active or convalescent COVID-19. The DNA for the CDR3 is TGCGCCAGCAGCCAAGATATCAGTAGACTAGCGGGGGATGAGCAGTTCTTC. It translates to CASSQDISRLAGDEQFF.